The clone carrying this T cell receptor beta chain was recorded a few times. No antigen is known for it. Sequencing targeted expressed TCRB transcripts, as all isolated RNA had been reverse transcribed. The method was immunoSEQ multiplex PCR; TCRdb's version includes in-frame clones alone and lacks a portion of them. This sample has about 240,000 clones, with around 13% found just once. The record originates from a study of beta chain features in type 1 diabetes. Study results and caveats: High TCR expression in some cells could lead to their over-representation in cDNA sequencing. VDJ junctions from patients with type 1 diabetes contained fewer insertions and more deletions. Within each of all four CD4+ subsets, Type 1 diabetes patients had TCRB CDR3s that were moderately but significantly shorter. The naive, central memory and Treg TCRB repertoires of patients appeared to be more similar to one another than those of healthy donors.

Naive, central memory, regulatory and stem cell-like memory cells within the CD4+ compartment were sorted using CD45RO/CCR7/CD25/CD127/CD95/CD27. The CDR3 contains 16 residues. V lost 5 bases, J lost 5 bases, and 18 bases lay in between. From germline, CDR1 is SEHNR and CDR2 FQNEAQ (reference sequence). V gene TRBV7-9 combines with J gene TRBJ2-2, with D possibly matching TRBD2 (6 bases). The sequence was obtained from a young man with type 1 diabetes. What was sequenced was naive CD4+ T cells from blood. In nucleotides, the CDR3 is TGTGCCAGCAGCACCCGACTAGTTACGACAACCGGGGAGCTGTTTTTT. This codes for CASSTRLVTTTGELFF.